The sequence of this T cell receptor (beta chain) was determined in a study of blood T cell repertoires in COVID-19. Study in general: The United States, Italy and Spain supplied acute and convalescent COVID-19 samples. From T cells, B-cell-depleted T cells, or PBMCs came the material, which was cDNA or gDNA.

The J segment lost 5 bases and the V segment lost 0 bases, leaving 11 bases of the junction unmatched. Germline V lookup: CDR1 MGHRA, CDR2 YSYEKL. CDR3 length: 18 amino acids. Using immunoSEQ multiplex PCR, the repertoire was profiled, and TCRdb retains in-frame clones only, with some absent. This table has nearly 80,000 clones, roughly 80% appearing once. The sample was peripheral blood. The sequence was obtained from a woman in her sixties or seventies with acute or convalescent COVID-19. The gene calls are TRBV4-1 and TRBJ2-2; 8 bases line up with TRBD1. Here the CDR3 reads CASSQDQVRRGLTGELFF. The DNA of the CDR3 is TGCGCCAGCAGCCAAGATCAGGTTCGCAGGGGGCTTACCGGGGAGCTGTTTTTT.